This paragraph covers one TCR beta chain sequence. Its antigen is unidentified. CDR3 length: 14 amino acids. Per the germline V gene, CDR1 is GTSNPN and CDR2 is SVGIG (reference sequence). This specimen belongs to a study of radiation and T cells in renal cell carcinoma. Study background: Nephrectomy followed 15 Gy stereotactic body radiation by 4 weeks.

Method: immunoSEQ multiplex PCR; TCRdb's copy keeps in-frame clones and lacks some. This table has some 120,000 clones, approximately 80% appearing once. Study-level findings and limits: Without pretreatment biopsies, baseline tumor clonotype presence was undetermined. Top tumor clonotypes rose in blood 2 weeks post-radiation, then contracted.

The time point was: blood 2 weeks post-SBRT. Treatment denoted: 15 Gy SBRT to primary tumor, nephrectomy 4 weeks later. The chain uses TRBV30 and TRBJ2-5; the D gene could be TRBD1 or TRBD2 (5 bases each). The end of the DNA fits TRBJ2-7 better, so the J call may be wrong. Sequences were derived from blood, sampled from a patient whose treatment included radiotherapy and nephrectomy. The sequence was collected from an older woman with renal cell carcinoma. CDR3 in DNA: TGTGCCTGGGCCCCGGGACCCGTCCTCTACGAGCAGTACTTC. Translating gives CAWAPGPVLYEQYF.